The next 24 T cell receptor beta chains were all read from a single sample in a study of beta chain features in type 1 diabetes. Isolated RNA was reverse transcribed in full, so expressed TCRB transcripts were sequenced. Libraries were prepared by immunoSEQ multiplex PCR; TCRdb keeps only in-frame clonotypes and omits some of them. Among 250,000 to 300,000 clones listed, around 22% were seen once. General study findings and limits: In every one of the four CD4+ subsets, TCRB CDR3s were moderately but significantly shorter in Type 1 diabetes patients.

What these receptors recognize is not known. Sequencing was carried out using naive CD4+ T cells from blood. The origin of the receptors is a woman aged 25-40 years with type 1 diabetes.

This sequence joins TRBV7-9 and TRBJ1-1; 9 nucleotides match TRBD1. Germline loops: CDR1 SEHNR, CDR2 FQNEAQ (reference sequence). The V gene end was trimmed by 5 bases and the J gene end by 5 bases; junction bases not matched to a gene: 6. The CDR3 length is 14 residues. The chain's CDR3 is CASSGTGRATEAFF. The CDR3 DNA reads TGTGCCAGCAGCGGGACAGGGAGGGCGACTGAAGCTTTCTTT.

This clone occurred a few times. CDR3 bases: TGTGCCAGTAGTATGGCCTCCTTCGTAGCTTTCTTT. As protein: CASSMASFVAFF. J is TRBJ1-1 and V is TRBV19; D is uncertain. V lost 3 bases to trimming and J lost 10 bases, with 12 bases between them. Germline V gene lookup returns CDR1 LNHDA and CDR2 SQIVND (reference sequence). The CDR3 is 12 residues long. Together with reference TRBV19 and TRBJ1-1, the CDR3 gives the full variable domain: DGGITQSPKYLFRKEGQNVTLSCEQNLNHDAMYWYRQDPGQGLRLIYYSQIVNDFQKGDIAEGYSVSREKKESFPLTVTSAQKNPTAFYLCASSMASFVAFFGQGTRLTVV.

This clone has a handful of counts. The rearrangement links TRBV28 to TRBJ2-1, with 10 nucleotides matching TRBD2. V gave up 3 bases and J gave up 9 bases; unmatched junction bases: 11. The CDR3 is 16 amino acids. Germline V gene sequence: CDR1 MDHEN, CDR2 SYDVKM. Here the CDR3 DNA reads TGTGCCAGCAGTTTGGGACCAAGACTAGCGGGTTTTGAGCAGTTCTTC. This gives the protein CASSLGPRLAGFEQFF.

The V call is TRBV5-1, the J call TRBJ2-1, with 13 positions matching TRBD2. V shed 4 bases, J shed 0 bases, and the junction held 4 bases outside the gene matches. Germline-derived CDR1 and CDR2 are SGHRS and YFSETQ. CDR3 length: 17 amino acids. CDR3 DNA: TGCGCCAGCAGCGGGGGACTAGCGGGACTCTCCTACAATGAGCAGTTCTTC. It is translated as CASSGGLAGLSYNEQFF. The complete variable domain, with remaining parts taken from reference TRBV5-1 and TRBJ2-1, reads KAGVTQTPRYLIKTRGQQVTLSCSPISGHRSVSWYQQTPGQGLQFLFEYFSETQRNKGNFPGRFSGRQFSNSRSEMNVSTLELGDSALYLCASSGGLAGLSYNEQFFGPGTRLTVL.

The V and J genes are TRBV2 and TRBJ2-6; D is possibly TRBD2 (5 bases). The CDR3 is made up of 16 amino acids. Trimming cost V 3 bases and J 0 bases, with 9 bases left between them. CDR1 SNHLY and CDR2 FYNNEI come from the germline V gene. CDR3 protein: CASSDLGISGANVLTF. CDR3 coding DNA: TGTGCCAGCAGTGACCTCGGGATCTCTGGGGCCAACGTCCTGACTTTC.

This clone occurred a few times. The chain has TRBV5-4 and TRBJ1-1; D not certain. Germline CDR1 is SGHNT and CDR2 is YYREEE (reference sequence). The CDR3 is 13 residues long. V was shortened by 3 bases and J by 2 bases, with 8 bases between the two germline ends. The CDR3 coding sequence is TGTGCCAGCAGCTCAGACACTAACACTGAAGCTTTCTTT. It is translated as CASSSDTNTEAFF.

This chain connects TRBV28 to TRBJ2-5, with a possible D match to TRBD1 (6 bases). Germline CDR1 reads MDHEN; CDR2 reads SYDVKM. There are 13 residues in the CDR3. The V gene lost 2 bases and the J gene lost 5 bases, with 9 bases spanning the gap. Here the CDR3 reads CASSLTQGETQYF. The DNA for the CDR3 is TGTGCCAGCAGTTTAACCCAGGGGGAGACCCAGTACTTC. The variable domain in full, completed from reference TRBV28 and TRBJ2-5, reads DVKVTQSSRYLVKRTGEKVFLECVQDMDHENMFWYRQDPGLGLRLIYFSYDVKMKEKGDIPEGYSVSREKKERFSLILESASTNQTSMYLCASSLTQGETQYFGPGTRLLVL.

This sequence joins TRBV30 and TRBJ1-1; D call uncertain. This CDR3 region has 13 residues. V lost 3 bases and J 5 bases, leaving 13 bases between the germline ends. Per the germline V gene, CDR1 is GTSNPN and CDR2 is SVGIG (reference sequence). The CDR3 here is CAWSFSPLTEAFF. In DNA form, the CDR3 reads TGTGCCTGGAGCTTCTCGCCCCTAACTGAAGCTTTCTTT.

V is TRBV28 and J is TRBJ1-1; TRBD1 matches 9 bases. The CDR3 consists of 15 residues. Germline V gene data show CDR1 as MDHEN and CDR2 as SYDVKM. V was pared by 7 bases and J by 5 bases, with 11 bases of the junction left unmatched. The CDR3 bases are TGTGCCAGCATTGGGACAGGGTACCGTCGGACTGAAGCTTTCTTT. Translating it yields CASIGTGYRRTEAFF.

This clone showed up just a few times. This rearrangement joins TRBV5-1 to TRBJ2-1; TRBD2 agrees at 7 bases. Germline values: CDR1 SGHRS, CDR2 YFSETQ. The CDR3 consists of 15 residues. V lost 0 bases to trimming and J lost 4 bases; unmatched junction nucleotides: 4. The CDR3 is CASSLAPSGYNEQFF. In DNA, the CDR3 is TGCGCCAGCAGCTTGGCGCCTAGCGGTTACAATGAGCAGTTCTTC.

J is TRBJ1-2 and V is TRBV5-4, with unresolved D. This CDR3 is built from 14 residues. CDR1 and CDR2 from the germline V gene are SGHNT and YYREEE (reference sequence). Trimming left V 1 base short and J 4 bases short, with 11 bases between. Written as DNA, the CDR3 is TGTGCCAGCAGCTTGCCCGGGAATGGCTATGGCTACACCTTC. It codes for CASSLPGNGYGYTF.

In regard to this clone: The junction departs from germline at one end; a sequencing error may be responsible. The chain employs TRBV2 and TRBJ2-7, with 7 positions matching TRBD2. This CDR3 comprises 14 residues. Germline CDR1 reads SNHLY; CDR2 reads FYNNEI. CDR3: CASSPPLGAGMKSF. As DNA, the CDR3 is TGTGCCAGCAGCCCCCCCCTAGGAGCGGGGATGAAATCATTC.

The sample holds a few counts of this clone. This chain connects TRBV30 to TRBJ1-5, with no clear D. Germline V gives CDR1 GTSNPN, CDR2 SVGIG (reference sequence). Trimming removed 1 base at V and 9 bases at J, with 16 bases between. The CDR3 covers 14 residues. CDR3 in DNA: TGTGCCTGGAGTGGCGGCCCCAACGTTCGGCCCCAGCATTTT. Encoded protein: CAWSGGPNVRPQHF.

J is TRBJ2-3 and V is TRBV4-1; 13 bases fit TRBD2. Looked up from germline, CDR1 is MGHRA and CDR2 is YSYEKL. This CDR3 contains 17 residues. The junction had 9 bases not matched to a gene; V was cut back by 3 bases and J by 6 bases. The CDR3: CASSQLGGLAGMDTQYF. The CDR3 DNA sequence: TGCGCCAGCAGCCAGCTGGGGGGACTAGCGGGAATGGATACGCAGTATTTT.

The V and J genes are TRBV11-2 and TRBJ2-3, with a tentative D call TRBD2 (6 bases). Deletions cut 4 bases from V and 2 bases from J, with 16 bases between. Germline V lookup: CDR1 SGHAT, CDR2 FQNNGV. This CDR3 comprises 16 residues. The CDR3: CASSSSSIAVTDTQYF. The CDR3 coding sequence is TGTGCCAGCAGCTCCAGTTCGATAGCGGTCACAGATACGCAGTATTTT.

The J gene is TRBJ1-2, the V gene TRBV18; 8 bases fit TRBD1. CDR1 and CDR2 from the germline V gene are KGHSH and LQKENI. The CDR3 contains 15 residues. The V segment lost 3 bases and the J segment 4 bases; nucleotides outside the gene matches: 7. CDR3 DNA: TGTGCCAGCTCACCGGTAGGACAGGGAGGCTATGGCTACACCTTC. Translation gives CASSPVGQGGYGYTF.

The J gene is TRBJ2-4, the V gene TRBV29-1, with TRBD1 matching over 11 bases. The trim removed 5 bases at V and 6 bases at J, leaving 6 bases unmatched. CDR1 and CDR2 from the germline V gene are SQVTM and ANQGSEA. The CDR3 runs 14 residues. For the CDR3, the DNA is TGCAGCGTTTCCGGGACAGGGGGACCAAACATTCAGTACTTC. Translating gives CSVSGTGGPNIQYF.

V is TRBV4-1 and J is TRBJ2-7; the match to TRBD1 covers 7 bases. V lost 0 bases, J lost 5 bases, and 7 bases stayed unmatched. This CDR3 contains 15 residues. Germline V gene data show CDR1 as MGHRA and CDR2 as YSYEKL. CDR3 amino acids: CASSQDPDRVDEQYF. CDR3 nucleotides: TGCGCCAGCAGCCAAGATCCCGACAGGGTAGACGAGCAGTACTTC.

This chain links TRBV11-2 with TRBJ2-1; 8 bases agree with TRBD2. The CDR3 is made up of 16 amino acids. CDR1 is SGHAT, CDR2 FQNNGV, per germline. The trim removed 6 bases at V and 0 bases at J, leaving 7 bases unmatched. CDR3 residues: CASRRISGSSYNEQFF. Here the CDR3 DNA reads TGTGCCAGCAGACGCATAAGCGGGAGCTCCTACAATGAGCAGTTCTTC. The entire variable domain, with the rest obtained from reference TRBV11-2 and TRBJ2-1, is as follows: EAGVAQSPRYKIIEKRQSVAFWCNPISGHATLYWYQQILGQGPKLLIQFQNNGVVDDSQLPKDRFSAERLKGVDSTLKIQPAKLEDSAVYLCASRRISGSSYNEQFFGPGTRLTVL.

This clone was recorded a few times. This rearrangement joins TRBV25-1 to TRBJ2-3; TRBD2 aligns across 9 bases. The CDR3 consists of 16 residues. Germline V CDR1 and CDR2: MGHDK, SYGVNS. The ends lost 3 bases at V and 0 bases at J; junction bases unmatched: 4. CDR3: CASSDGTSPSTDTQYF. CDR3 bases: TGTGCCAGCAGTGATGGGACTAGCCCTAGCACAGATACGCAGTATTTT.

This chain's CDR3 is CASSQDREEVPNYGYTF. The DNA of the CDR3 is TGCGCCAGCAGCCAAGATCGGGAAGAGGTTCCTAACTATGGCTACACCTTC. This rearrangement joins TRBV4-1 to TRBJ1-2; no clear D gene. The CDR3 spans 17 residues. Germline V lookup: CDR1 MGHRA, CDR2 YSYEKL. V dropped 0 bases and J dropped 0 bases, with 14 bases sitting between them.

The V call is TRBV29-1, the J call TRBJ1-2; TRBD1 matches 9 bases. Unmatched junction bases numbered 9, after V lost 6 bases and J lost 10 bases. The CDR3 is 12 residues long. Germline loops: CDR1 SQVTM, CDR2 ANQGSEA. The CDR3 protein is CSVAGQGIPYTF. The CDR3 DNA is TGCAGCGTGGCGGGACAGGGAATTCCCTACACCTTC. Full variable domain (rest looked up from reference TRBV29-1 and TRBJ1-2): SAVISQKPSRDICQRGTSLTIQCQVDSQVTMMFWYRQQPGQSLTLIATANQGSEATYESGFVIDKFPISRPNLTFSTLTVSNMSPEDSSIYLCSVAGQGIPYTFGSGTRLTVV.

The chain couples TRBV7-3 to TRBJ1-2, with 9 bases fitting TRBD1. The germline V gene has CDR1 SGHTA and CDR2 FQGTGA. The V segment lost 5 bases and the J segment 2 bases; nucleotides outside the gene matches: 3. CDR3 length: 14 residues. CDR3: CASSEGTGNYGYTF. The CDR3 coding sequence is TGTGCCAGCAGCGAAGGGACAGGGAACTATGGCTACACCTTC.

The V and J genes are TRBV5-1 and TRBJ2-7, with 7 bases that match TRBD2. Germline CDR1 SGHRS, CDR2 YFSETQ. The CDR3 has 15 amino acids. V gave up 1 base and J gave up 5 bases; unmatched junction bases: 9. The CDR3 nucleotides are TGCGCCAGCAGCTTGTTCGGGGGGTCGGTGAACGAGCAGTACTTC. This codes for CASSLFGGSVNEQYF.